This TCR beta chain was recorded in a study of cytomegalovirus exposure and HLA in healthy donors. Assay: immunoSEQ multiplex PCR; the TCRdb copy retains only in-frame clones and omits some. The data contain some 150,000 clones, approximately 94% of them singletons. Sequencing was carried out using PBMCs. The sequence was obtained from a young man in good health and CMV-seropositive.

CDR3 sequence (DNA): TGTGCCAGCAGCCCTGGACTAGCTACAGATACGCAGTATTTT. Amino acid sequence: CASSPGLATDTQYF. The chain recombines TRBV7-7 with TRBJ2-3; 8 nucleotides agree with TRBD2. The V gene's germline CDR1 is SSHAT and CDR2 FNYEAQ (reference sequence). This CDR3 has 14 amino acids. The ends lost 5 bases at V and 3 bases at J; junction bases unmatched: 4.